This T cell receptor beta chain originates from a study of shared clonotypes between healthy human individuals. In the study overall: For every donor, three CD4 naive, three CD4 memory, two CD8 naive and one CD8 memory plates were used.

The protocol was immunoSEQ multiplex PCR, while the TCRdb copy is restricted to in-frame clones and leaves out a portion. The data show around 2,100,000 clones, about 95% seen once. This CDR3 is 16 amino acids long. Germline V gives CDR1 SGDLS, CDR2 YYNGEE. V trimming: 0 bases; J trimming: 7 bases; junction bases outside the gene matches: 8. CD45RO-negative, CCR7-positively selected cells formed the naive CD8 fraction, excluding terminally differentiated effector memory CD45RA+ cells. Sequenced: naive CD8+ T cells sorted from blood. The chain employs TRBV9 and TRBJ2-3; 10 bases are a match to TRBD2. The sequence was obtained from a man aged 18 to 29 in good health. The CDR3 region has the DNA TGTGCCAGCAGCGTAGGGACTAGCGGACGAGCCCATACGCAGTATTTT. It translates to CASSVGTSGRAHTQYF.